The 5 T cell receptor beta chains below come from one sample, sequenced in a study of T cell responses to AZD1222 COVID-19 vaccine. The protocol was immunoSEQ multiplex PCR, while the TCRdb copy is restricted to in-frame clones and leaves out a portion. The sample yields 160,000 or so clones, roughly nine tenths seen once. This specimen consisted of peripheral blood, obtained 28 days after the second AZD1222 dose. The receptors here all came from an adult who received the AZD1222 COVID-19 vaccine.

The sample holds a few counts of this clone. The same CDR3 is also encoded by other DNA sequences in this sample. This sequence joins TRBV5-6 and TRBJ1-2; 8 bases map to TRBD1. Unmatched junction bases numbered 2, after V lost 2 bases and J lost 2 bases. The CDR3 sequence is 14 residues long. CDR1 is SGHDT, CDR2 YYEEEE, per germline. The CDR3 sequence is CASSLGQGNYGYTF. As DNA, the CDR3 is TGTGCCAGCAGCTTAGGACAGGGAAACTATGGCTACACCTTC.

The V call is TRBV6-5, the J call TRBJ1-6; no firm D call. CDR3 length: 15 residues. V lost 6 bases to trimming and J lost 4 bases, with 13 bases between them. Germline V gene lookup returns CDR1 MNHEY and CDR2 SVGAGI. DNA for the CDR3: TGTGCCAGCAGGTCGCAGGACGCTTATAATTCACCCCTCCACTTT. Its protein is CASRSQDAYNSPLHF.

This chain joins TRBV9 and TRBJ2-6; no clear D gene. V dropped 3 bases and J dropped 11 bases, with 18 bases sitting between them. Germline V gives CDR1 SGDLS, CDR2 YYNGEE. This CDR3 contains 15 residues. As DNA, the CDR3 is TGTGCCAGCAGCGGGTCCCAGCAACCCGCACACGTCCTGACTTTC. Its translation is CASSGSQQPAHVLTF.

This rearrangement joins TRBV7-2 to TRBJ2-1; tentative D call: TRBD1 (6 bases). CDR1 and CDR2 from the germline V gene are SGHTA and FQGNSA. The CDR3 length is 16 residues. Trimming took 2 bases from V and 6 from J, leaving 17 bases between them. This CDR3 is CASSLILWGRGNEQFF. CDR3 sequence (DNA): TGTGCCAGCAGCTTAATCTTGTGGGGGCGAGGCAATGAGCAGTTCTTC.

The chain is built from TRBV3-1 (or the pseudogene TRBV3-2) and TRBJ1-1; D is ambiguous. The CDR3 is 15 residues long. With 2 bases removed from V and 9 bases from J, the gap between germline ends came to 19 bases. The germline V gene has CDR1 LGHDT and CDR2 YNNKEL (reference sequence). In DNA, the CDR3 is TGTGCCAGCAGCCAACTTTCCCTGGCACTCTCTAAAGCTTTCTTT. Its protein is CASSQLSLALSKAFF.